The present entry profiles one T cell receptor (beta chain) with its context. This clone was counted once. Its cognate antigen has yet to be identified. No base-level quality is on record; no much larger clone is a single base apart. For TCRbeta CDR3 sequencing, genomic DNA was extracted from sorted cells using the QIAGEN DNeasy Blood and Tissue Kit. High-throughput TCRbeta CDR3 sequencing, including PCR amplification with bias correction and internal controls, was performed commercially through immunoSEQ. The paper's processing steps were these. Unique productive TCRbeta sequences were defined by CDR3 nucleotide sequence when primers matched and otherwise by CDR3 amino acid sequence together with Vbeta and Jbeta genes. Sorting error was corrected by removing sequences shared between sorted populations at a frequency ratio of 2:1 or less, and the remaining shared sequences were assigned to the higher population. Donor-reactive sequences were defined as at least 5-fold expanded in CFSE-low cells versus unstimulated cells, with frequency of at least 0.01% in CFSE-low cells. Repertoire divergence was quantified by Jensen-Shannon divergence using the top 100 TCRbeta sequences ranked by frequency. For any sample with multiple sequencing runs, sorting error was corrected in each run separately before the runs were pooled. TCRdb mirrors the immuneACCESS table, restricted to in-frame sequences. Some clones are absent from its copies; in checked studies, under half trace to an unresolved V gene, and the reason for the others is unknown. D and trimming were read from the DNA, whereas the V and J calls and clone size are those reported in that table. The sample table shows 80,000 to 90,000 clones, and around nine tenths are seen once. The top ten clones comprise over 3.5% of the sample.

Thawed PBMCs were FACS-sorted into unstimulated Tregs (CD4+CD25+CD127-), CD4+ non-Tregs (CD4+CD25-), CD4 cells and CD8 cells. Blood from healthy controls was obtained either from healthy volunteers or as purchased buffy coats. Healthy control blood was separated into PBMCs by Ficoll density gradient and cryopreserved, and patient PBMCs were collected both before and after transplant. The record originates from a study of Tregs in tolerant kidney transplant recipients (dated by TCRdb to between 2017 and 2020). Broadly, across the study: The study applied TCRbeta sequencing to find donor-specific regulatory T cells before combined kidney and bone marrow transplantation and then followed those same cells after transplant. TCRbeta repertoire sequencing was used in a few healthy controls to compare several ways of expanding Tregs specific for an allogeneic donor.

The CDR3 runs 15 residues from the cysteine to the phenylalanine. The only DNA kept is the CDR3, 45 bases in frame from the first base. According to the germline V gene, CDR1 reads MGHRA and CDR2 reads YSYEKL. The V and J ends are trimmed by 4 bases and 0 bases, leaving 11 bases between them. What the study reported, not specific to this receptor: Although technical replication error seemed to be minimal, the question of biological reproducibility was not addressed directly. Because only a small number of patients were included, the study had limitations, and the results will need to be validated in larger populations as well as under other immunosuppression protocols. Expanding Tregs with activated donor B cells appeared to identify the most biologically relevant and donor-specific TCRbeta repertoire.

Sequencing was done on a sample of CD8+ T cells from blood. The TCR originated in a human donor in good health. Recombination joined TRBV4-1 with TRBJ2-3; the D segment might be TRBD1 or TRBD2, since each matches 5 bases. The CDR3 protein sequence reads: CASSPGPLSTDTQYF. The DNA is TGCGCCAGCAGCCCGGGACCGCTAAGCACAGATACGCAGTATTTT.